Listed below are T cell receptor beta chains from one sample, sequenced in a study of monozygotic twins with inflammatory bowel disease. From its re-call of the 5' RACE reads, TCRdb lists each CDR3 protein once, without DNA. The specimen's table records 300,000 to 450,000 distinct CDR3 sequences. What was sequenced was blood. The receptor source for this set is a human donor with ulcerative colitis or Crohn's disease, or a healthy co-twin of an affected twin (not recorded which). The CDR3 runs from the conserved cysteine through the conserved F or W.

TRBV11-1	15	TRBJ2-3	CASSLEGARDTELYF
TRBV4-1	18	TRBJ1-5	CASSQDKAAGASNQPQHF
TRBV10-3	13	TRBJ2-7	CAIMGDRVREQYF
TRBV12-3/TRBV12-4	15	TRBJ2-3	CASSLALGPTDTQYF
TRBV27	14	TRBJ2-7	CASSPTGQGYEQYF
TRBV20-1	18	TRBJ2-4	CSARSLGLAGGTKNIQYF
TRBV5-4	16	TRBJ2-5	CASSLETGLAGETQYF
TRBV3-1	16	TRBJ1-6	CASSQGMTAYNSPLHF
TRBV29-1	14	TRBJ1-3	CSVNPGGAGNTIYF
TRBV24-1	15	TRBJ2-7	CATSDASDSSYEQYF
TRBV6-5	14	TRBJ1-1	CASSYSRQRTEAFF
TRBV28	15	TRBJ2-7	CASSFRLRGIHEQYF
TRBV18	15	TRBJ1-1	CASSPLGGGWTEAFF
TRBV7-9	13	TRBJ2-3	CASSLPDPDTQYF
TRBV29-1	14	TRBJ1-6	CSVRTGTVNSPLHF
TRBV9	15	TRBJ1-6	CASSVGGRDGSPLHF
TRBV27	12	TRBJ1-2	CASKGRNYGYTF
TRBV7-7	16	TRBJ2-1	CASSLAVGGAFNEQFF
TRBV11-2	14	TRBJ2-3	CASSPLLDADTQYF